The entry below describes one TCR beta chain. No antigen is known for it. This record comes from a study of response to subunit inactivated influenza vaccine. Findings of the study overall: T cells newly recruited by each seasonal influenza vaccination are few, the authors suggested.

The CDR3 runs 12 residues. The V gene lost 6 bases and the J gene lost 7 bases, with 12 bases spanning the gap. Each CDR3 protein gets one entry after TCRdb re-called the RT-PCR reads with MiXCR. Among about 780,000 distinct CDR3 sequences listed, about a fifth were seen once. The specimen comprised PBMCs from blood, sampled about 5 days after vaccination. The chain uses TRBV12-3 or TRBV12-4 and TRBJ1-1, with D tentatively TRBD1 (6 bases). The receptor comes from a man aged 45-65 years who received an inactivated influenza vaccine. The CDR3 nucleotides are TGTGCCAGCAGCCTACAGGGAGGTGAAGCTTTCTTT. Translated: CASSLQGGEAFF.